This is a list of T cell receptor beta chains from one sample in a study of T cells in tuberculosis. Generated by immunoSEQ multiplex PCR, the TCRdb table keeps only in-frame clones and is missing some. The sample contains over 25,000 clones, about 90% of which appear only once. The specimen comprised PBMCs, sampled at tuberculosis diagnosis. The receptors derive from an adult with tuberculosis. Each CDR3 is given with its conserved first and last residue. Where a row states a size, it is once, few, many or the class of an expanded clone; other rows omit it.

>TRBV4-3|NA
CASSQGVSGNGAFF
>TRBV5-1|NA
CASSLVAGANYGYTF
>TRBV11-2|NA
CASSPERRESTDTQYF
>TRBV7-6|NA
CASSLGRASYEQYF
>TRBV6-5|NA
CASRTPAGSETQYF
>TRBV27|NA
CASPPVGGPRYEQYF
>TRBV25-1|NA
CASSESGQGPIYEQYF
>TRBV2|NA
CASSEQGVNYGYTF
>TRBV2|NA
CASSHRDYLSYEQYF
>TRBV2|NA
CASSFKLAGSSKGSYNEQFF
>TRBV5-1|once
CASSVTSSSYNEQFF